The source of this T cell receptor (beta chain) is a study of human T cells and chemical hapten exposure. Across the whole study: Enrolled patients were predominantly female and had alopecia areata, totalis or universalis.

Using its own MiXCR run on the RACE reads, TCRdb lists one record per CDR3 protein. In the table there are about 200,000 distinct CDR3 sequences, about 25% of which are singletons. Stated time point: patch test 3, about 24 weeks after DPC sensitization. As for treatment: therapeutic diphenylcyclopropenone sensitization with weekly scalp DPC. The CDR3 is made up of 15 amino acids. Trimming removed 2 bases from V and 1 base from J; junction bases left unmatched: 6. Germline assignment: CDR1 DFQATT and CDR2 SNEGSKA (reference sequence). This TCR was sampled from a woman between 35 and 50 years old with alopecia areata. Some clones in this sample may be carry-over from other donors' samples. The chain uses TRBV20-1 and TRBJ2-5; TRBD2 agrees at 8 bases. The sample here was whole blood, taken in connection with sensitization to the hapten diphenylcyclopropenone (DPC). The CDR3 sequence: CSARWGREVQETQYF. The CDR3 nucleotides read TGCAGTGCTAGATGGGGGCGGGAGGTCCAAGAGACCCAGTACTTC.